This TCR beta chain was captured by sequencing in a study of blood T cell repertoires in COVID-19. Participants were aged roughly 18 to 89 years from about 25 US areas. Recovered status applied to Cohort 3 donors who had two consecutive negative PCRs. It also applied to those with clearance or with symptom resolution. How the authors handled the data: For nucleated cells, counts were estimated from reference gene primer amplification. Some clones are missing from TCRdb's copy, which holds only in-frame ones; the method was immunoSEQ multiplex PCR. Clone size and V and J calls were adopted from that table, with D and trimming inferred from the DNA. The profile shows approximately 100,000 clones, 65% to 90% of them singletons. This CDR3 has 12 residues. The germline V and J ends were trimmed by 8 bases and 5 bases, with 12 bases remaining between them. CDR1 and CDR2 from the germline V gene are SNHLY and FYNNEI.

This TCR came from a woman between 45 and 65 years old who had recovered from COVID-19. The chain couples TRBV2 to TRBJ1-1; D is uncertain. Sequences were obtained from PBMCs or T cells enriched from blood (not recorded which). The CDR3 region is CASWRLGTEAFF. DNA of the CDR3: TGTGCCAGCTGGAGGTTGGGGACTGAAGCTTTCTTT.